The rows below give T cell receptor beta chains drawn from one sample of a study of blood T cell repertoires in COVID-19. Profiled with immunoSEQ multiplex PCR; TCRdb holds only in-frame clones, not every one. The table shows about 220,000 clones, with approximately 78% occurring only once. What was sequenced was peripheral blood. The receptors here all came from a woman aged 70-85 years with COVID-19, enrolled during active disease. The CDR3 runs from the conserved cysteine through the conserved F or W. Each record gives: J gene, D gene, clone size, V gene, CDR3 protein. A D gene is named only where the DNA matches it firmly. Part of the rows lack a size; the others show once, few, many or a class for expanded clones.

j_call: TRBJ1-5; d_call: .; clone_size: .; v_call: TRBV2; cdr3_aa: CASSPGQYYQPQHF
j_call: TRBJ1-1; d_call: TRBD1; clone_size: .; v_call: TRBV14; cdr3_aa: CASSPTGASNTEAFF
j_call: TRBJ1-1; d_call: TRBD1; clone_size: .; v_call: TRBV19; cdr3_aa: CASSLKQGGNAEAFF
j_call: TRBJ1-2; d_call: .; clone_size: .; v_call: TRBV28; cdr3_aa: CASSLRANNYGYTF
j_call: TRBJ2-1; d_call: TRBD2; clone_size: .; v_call: TRBV19; cdr3_aa: CASSIDPPHTSGSFSEQFF
j_call: TRBJ2-7; d_call: TRBD2; clone_size: .; v_call: TRBV9; cdr3_aa: CASSSQTSGWDEQYF
j_call: TRBJ2-5; d_call: .; clone_size: .; v_call: TRBV7-2; cdr3_aa: CASSLLGREKGTQYF
j_call: TRBJ1-3; d_call: .; clone_size: .; v_call: TRBV19; cdr3_aa: CASSSDTGNTIYF
j_call: TRBJ2-2; d_call: .; clone_size: .; v_call: TRBV18; cdr3_aa: CASSPDRNTGELFF
j_call: TRBJ2-7; d_call: TRBD1; clone_size: .; v_call: TRBV29-1; cdr3_aa: CSSSGQGDYEQYF
j_call: TRBJ1-1; d_call: .; clone_size: once; v_call: TRBV15; cdr3_aa: CATSFHRAPSFEAFF
j_call: TRBJ2-5; d_call: .; clone_size: .; v_call: TRBV7-3; cdr3_aa: CASSLSPRGETQYF
j_call: TRBJ1-5; d_call: TRBD1; clone_size: .; v_call: TRBV10-3; cdr3_aa: CATGPGQGDNQPQHF
j_call: TRBJ2-1; d_call: TRBD2; clone_size: .; v_call: TRBV19; cdr3_aa: CASSISGSSYNEQFF
j_call: TRBJ2-3; d_call: TRBD2; clone_size: once; v_call: TRBV7-9; cdr3_aa: CASSPRGTSGSTDTQYF
j_call: TRBJ2-3; d_call: TRBD2; clone_size: .; v_call: TRBV4-1; cdr3_aa: CASKLLPAGVTDTQYF
j_call: TRBJ1-1; d_call: .; clone_size: .; v_call: TRBV7-9; cdr3_aa: CASIFTLTGGGTEAFF
j_call: TRBJ2-1; d_call: .; clone_size: .; v_call: TRBV11-2; cdr3_aa: CASSHPRDNEQFF
j_call: TRBJ2-3; d_call: TRBD2; clone_size: .; v_call: TRBV7-3; cdr3_aa: CASSLSGISTDTQYF
j_call: TRBJ2-7; d_call: .; clone_size: .; v_call: TRBV28; cdr3_aa: CASSISGENSYEQYF
j_call: TRBJ1-2; d_call: TRBD1; clone_size: .; v_call: TRBV28; cdr3_aa: CASSLSGTDYGYTF
j_call: TRBJ2-1; d_call: .; clone_size: .; v_call: TRBV7-3; cdr3_aa: CASSVGGLGGDEQFF
j_call: TRBJ2-7; d_call: TRBD1; clone_size: .; v_call: TRBV7-3; cdr3_aa: CASSLTGQGKQYF
j_call: TRBJ2-1; d_call: .; clone_size: .; v_call: TRBV27; cdr3_aa: CASSLDWIPTNEQFF
j_call: TRBJ2-2; d_call: .; clone_size: .; v_call: TRBV19; cdr3_aa: CASSITGITGELFF
j_call: TRBJ2-1; d_call: TRBD2; clone_size: .; v_call: TRBV5-4; cdr3_aa: CASSFSTSGYNEQFF
j_call: TRBJ2-7; d_call: TRBD1; clone_size: once; v_call: TRBV10-3; cdr3_aa: CAISEGQGVYEQYF
j_call: TRBJ1-4; d_call: .; clone_size: .; v_call: TRBV9; cdr3_aa: CASSRGQSNEKLFF
j_call: TRBJ2-7; d_call: .; clone_size: few; v_call: TRBV6-5; cdr3_aa: CASGFSYEQYF
j_call: TRBJ2-7; d_call: .; clone_size: few; v_call: TRBV5-1; cdr3_aa: CASSPSWRGSSYEQYF
j_call: TRBJ2-7; d_call: TRBD2; clone_size: once; v_call: TRBV7-8; cdr3_aa: CASSFSPRTSVTYEQYF
j_call: TRBJ2-4; d_call: TRBD2; clone_size: .; v_call: TRBV5-5; cdr3_aa: CASSPGASGISKNIQYF
j_call: TRBJ2-1; d_call: .; clone_size: .; v_call: TRBV5-4; cdr3_aa: CASSKSGNSYNEQFF
j_call: TRBJ1-4; d_call: .; clone_size: few; v_call: TRBV3-1/TRBV3-2; cdr3_aa: CASSRSGSRHEKLFF
j_call: TRBJ2-5; d_call: .; clone_size: once; v_call: TRBV5-8; cdr3_aa: CASSFGLRGETQYF
j_call: TRBJ2-7; d_call: .; clone_size: .; v_call: TRBV16; cdr3_aa: CASSPHYEQYF
j_call: TRBJ1-4; d_call: .; clone_size: .; v_call: TRBV30; cdr3_aa: CAWSVRVAGNEKLFF
j_call: TRBJ2-7; d_call: TRBD2; clone_size: .; v_call: TRBV6-5; cdr3_aa: CASSLRWEGRYEQYF
j_call: TRBJ1-5; d_call: .; clone_size: .; v_call: TRBV6-1; cdr3_aa: CASSEMPGNQPQHF
j_call: TRBJ1-1; d_call: .; clone_size: few; v_call: TRBV27; cdr3_aa: CASSPATSGRNMNTEAFF
j_call: TRBJ2-2; d_call: TRBD1; clone_size: .; v_call: TRBV19; cdr3_aa: CASSIGQVYSGELFF
j_call: TRBJ2-7; d_call: TRBD1; clone_size: .; v_call: TRBV10-1; cdr3_aa: CASSLGTGGYEQYF
j_call: TRBJ1-6; d_call: .; clone_size: few; v_call: TRBV6-1; cdr3_aa: CASSDTGFYNSPLHF
j_call: TRBJ2-5; d_call: TRBD2; clone_size: .; v_call: TRBV28; cdr3_aa: CASSLSSGAAQETQYF
j_call: TRBJ2-7; d_call: TRBD2; clone_size: once; v_call: TRBV27; cdr3_aa: CASSTDATIRLAVSYEQYF
j_call: TRBJ2-1; d_call: TRBD2; clone_size: .; v_call: TRBV7-2; cdr3_aa: CASSIVAGGHEQFF
j_call: TRBJ1-1; d_call: .; clone_size: once; v_call: TRBV5-4; cdr3_aa: CASSLVGRVGTEAFF